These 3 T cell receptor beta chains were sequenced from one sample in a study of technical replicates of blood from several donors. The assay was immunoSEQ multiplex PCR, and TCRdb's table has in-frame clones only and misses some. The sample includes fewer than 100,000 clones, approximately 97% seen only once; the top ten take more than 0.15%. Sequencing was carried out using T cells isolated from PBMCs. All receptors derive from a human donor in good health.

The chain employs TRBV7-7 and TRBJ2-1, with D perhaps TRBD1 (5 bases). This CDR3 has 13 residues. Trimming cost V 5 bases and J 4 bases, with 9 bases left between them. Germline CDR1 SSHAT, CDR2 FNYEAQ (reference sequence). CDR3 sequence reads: CASSQQVYNEQFF. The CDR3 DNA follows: TGTGCCAGCAGCCAACAGGTTTACAATGAGCAGTTCTTC. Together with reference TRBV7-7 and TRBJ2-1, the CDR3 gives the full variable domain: GAGVSQSPRYKVTKRGQDVTLRCDPISSHATLYWYQQALGQGPEFLTYFNYEAQPDKSGLPSDRFSAERPEGSISTLTIQRTEQRDSAMYRCASSQQVYNEQFFGPGTRLTVL.

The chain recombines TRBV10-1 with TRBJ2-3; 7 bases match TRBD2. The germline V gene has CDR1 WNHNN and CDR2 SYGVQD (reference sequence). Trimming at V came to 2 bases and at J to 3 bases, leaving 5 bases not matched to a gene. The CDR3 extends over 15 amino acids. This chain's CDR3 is CASSERASGTDTQYF. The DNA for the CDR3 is TGCGCCAGCAGTGAGAGGGCTAGCGGTACAGATACGCAGTATTTT.

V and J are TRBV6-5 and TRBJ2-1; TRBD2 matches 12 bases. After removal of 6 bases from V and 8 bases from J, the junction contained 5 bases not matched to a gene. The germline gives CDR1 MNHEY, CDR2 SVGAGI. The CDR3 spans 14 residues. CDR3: CASSQGLAGYEQFF. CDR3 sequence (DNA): TGTGCCAGCAGCCAGGGACTAGCGGGCTATGAGCAGTTCTTC.